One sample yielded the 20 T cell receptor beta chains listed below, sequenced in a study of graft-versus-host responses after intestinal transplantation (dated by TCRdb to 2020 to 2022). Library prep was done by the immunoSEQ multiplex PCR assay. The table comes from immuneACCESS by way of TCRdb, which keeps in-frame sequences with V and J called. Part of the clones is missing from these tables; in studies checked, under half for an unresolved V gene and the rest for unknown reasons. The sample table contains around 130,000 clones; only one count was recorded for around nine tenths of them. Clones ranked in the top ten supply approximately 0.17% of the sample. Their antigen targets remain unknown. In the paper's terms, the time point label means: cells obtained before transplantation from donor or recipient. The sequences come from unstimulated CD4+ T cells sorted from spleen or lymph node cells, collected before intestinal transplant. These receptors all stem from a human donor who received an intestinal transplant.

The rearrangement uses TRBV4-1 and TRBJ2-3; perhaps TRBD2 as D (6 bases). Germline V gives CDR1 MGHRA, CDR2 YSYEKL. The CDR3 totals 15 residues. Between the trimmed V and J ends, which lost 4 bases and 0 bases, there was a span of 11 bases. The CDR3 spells CASSRRGASTDTQYF. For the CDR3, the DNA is TGCGCCAGCAGCCGGCGCGGGGCTAGCACAGATACGCAGTATTTT.

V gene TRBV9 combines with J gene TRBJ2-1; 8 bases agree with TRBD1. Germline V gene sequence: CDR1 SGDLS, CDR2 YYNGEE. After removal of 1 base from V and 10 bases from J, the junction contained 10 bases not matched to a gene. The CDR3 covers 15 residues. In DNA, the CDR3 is TGTGCCAGCAGCGTACAGCCAGGGGGCGCGTACGAGCAGTTCTTC. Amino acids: CASSVQPGGAYEQFF.

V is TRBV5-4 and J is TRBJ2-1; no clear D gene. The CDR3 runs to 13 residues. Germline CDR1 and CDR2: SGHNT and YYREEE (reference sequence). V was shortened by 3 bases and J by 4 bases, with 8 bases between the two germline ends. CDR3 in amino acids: CASSWPPYNEQFF. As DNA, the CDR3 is TGTGCCAGCAGCTGGCCCCCTTACAATGAGCAGTTCTTC. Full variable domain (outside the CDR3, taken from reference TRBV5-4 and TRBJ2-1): ETGVTQSPTHLIKTRGQQVTLRCSSQSGHNTVSWYQQALGQGPQFIFQYYREEENGRGNFPPRFSGLQFPNYSSELNVNALELDDSALYLCASSWPPYNEQFFGPGTRLTVL.

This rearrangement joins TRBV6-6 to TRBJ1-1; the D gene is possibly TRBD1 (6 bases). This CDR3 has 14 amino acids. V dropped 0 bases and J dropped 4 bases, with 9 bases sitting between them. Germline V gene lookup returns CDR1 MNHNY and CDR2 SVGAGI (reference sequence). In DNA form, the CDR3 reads TGTGCCAGCAGTTACTCGGGACAAATCACTGAAGCTTTCTTT. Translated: CASSYSGQITEAFF.

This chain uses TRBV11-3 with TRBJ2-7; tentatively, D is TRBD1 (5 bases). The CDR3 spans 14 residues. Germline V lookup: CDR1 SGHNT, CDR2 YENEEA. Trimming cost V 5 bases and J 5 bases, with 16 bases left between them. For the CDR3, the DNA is TGTGCCAGCAGCCCGCCCAGTGGGGCGGACGAGCAGTACTTC. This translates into CASSPPSGADEQYF.

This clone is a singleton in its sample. For the CDR3, the DNA is TGTGCCAGTAGTGCCCGGACAGGGGGCCAAGAGACCCAGTACTTC. This encodes CASSARTGGQETQYF. The chain recombines TRBV19 with TRBJ2-5; 10 nucleotides agree with TRBD1. Germline trimming cut 5 bases from V and 1 base from J; bases unmatched to any gene: 4. The germline CDR1 and CDR2 sequences are LNHDA and SQIVND (reference sequence). The CDR3 is 15 amino acids.

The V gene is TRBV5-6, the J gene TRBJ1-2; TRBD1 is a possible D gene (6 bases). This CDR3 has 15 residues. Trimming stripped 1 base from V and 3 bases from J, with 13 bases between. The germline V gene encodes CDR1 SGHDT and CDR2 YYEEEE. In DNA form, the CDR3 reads TGTGCCAGCAGCTTGTGGGGGGCGCGATACTATGGCTACACCTTC. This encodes CASSLWGARYYGYTF.

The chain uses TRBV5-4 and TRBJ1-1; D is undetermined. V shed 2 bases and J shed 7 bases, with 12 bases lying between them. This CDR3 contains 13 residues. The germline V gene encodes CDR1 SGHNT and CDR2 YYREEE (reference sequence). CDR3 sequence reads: CASSLVGAIEAFF. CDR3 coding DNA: TGTGCCAGCAGCTTAGTTGGAGCGATTGAAGCTTTCTTT.

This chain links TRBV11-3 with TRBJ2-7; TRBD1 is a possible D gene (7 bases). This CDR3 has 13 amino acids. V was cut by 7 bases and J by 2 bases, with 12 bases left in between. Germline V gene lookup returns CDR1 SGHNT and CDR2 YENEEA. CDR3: CASKPGGTYEQYF. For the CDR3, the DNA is TGTGCCAGCAAGCCAGGGGGGACCTACGAGCAGTACTTC.

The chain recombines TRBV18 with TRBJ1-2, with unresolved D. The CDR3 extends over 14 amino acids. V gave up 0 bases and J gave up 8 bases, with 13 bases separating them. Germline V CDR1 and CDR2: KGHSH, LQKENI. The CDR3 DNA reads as TGTGCCAGCTCACCACCGAGCCCTCCATCCGGCTACACCTTC. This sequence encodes CASSPPSPPSGYTF.

The CDR3 protein is CASASQYNQPQHF. The DNA for the CDR3 is TGCGCCAGCGCGAGCCAGTACAATCAGCCCCAGCATTTT. This chain joins TRBV4-1 and TRBJ1-5; D ambiguous. CDR3 size: 13 residues. Germline V gene lookup returns CDR1 MGHRA and CDR2 YSYEKL. V lost 8 bases, J lost 3 bases, and 11 bases lay in between.

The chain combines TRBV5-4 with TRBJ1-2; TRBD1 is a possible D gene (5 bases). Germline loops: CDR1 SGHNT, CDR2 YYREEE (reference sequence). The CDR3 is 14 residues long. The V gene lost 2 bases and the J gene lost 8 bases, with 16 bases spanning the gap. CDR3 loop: CASSLGTPVPGYTF. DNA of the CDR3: TGTGCCAGCAGCTTAGGGACCCCGGTCCCCGGCTACACCTTC.

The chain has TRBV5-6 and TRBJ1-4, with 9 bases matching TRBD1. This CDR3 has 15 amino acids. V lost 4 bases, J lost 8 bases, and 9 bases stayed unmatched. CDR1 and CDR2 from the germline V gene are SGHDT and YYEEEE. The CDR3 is CASSASQGAREKLFF. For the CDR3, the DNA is TGTGCCAGCAGCGCATCACAGGGGGCGCGGGAAAAACTGTTTTTT.

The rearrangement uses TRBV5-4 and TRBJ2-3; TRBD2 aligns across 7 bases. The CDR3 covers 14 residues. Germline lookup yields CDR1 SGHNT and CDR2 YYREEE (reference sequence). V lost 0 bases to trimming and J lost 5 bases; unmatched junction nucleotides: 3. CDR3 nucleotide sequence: TGTGCCAGCAGCTTGGGACTAGCAGTAGATACGCAGTATTTT. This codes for CASSLGLAVDTQYF.

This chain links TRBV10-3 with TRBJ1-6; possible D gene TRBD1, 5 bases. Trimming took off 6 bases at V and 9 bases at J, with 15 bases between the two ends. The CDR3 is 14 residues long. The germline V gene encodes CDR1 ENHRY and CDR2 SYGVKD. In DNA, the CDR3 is TGTGCCATCAGCCTCGGAGCGGGGGGTTCACCCCTCCACTTT. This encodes CAISLGAGGSPLHF.

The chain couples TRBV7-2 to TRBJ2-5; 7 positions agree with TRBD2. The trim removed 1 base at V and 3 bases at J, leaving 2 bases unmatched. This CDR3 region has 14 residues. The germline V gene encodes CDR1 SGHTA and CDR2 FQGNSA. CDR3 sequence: CASSLGGLKETQYF. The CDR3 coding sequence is TGTGCCAGCAGCTTAGGGGGACTAAAAGAGACCCAGTACTTC.

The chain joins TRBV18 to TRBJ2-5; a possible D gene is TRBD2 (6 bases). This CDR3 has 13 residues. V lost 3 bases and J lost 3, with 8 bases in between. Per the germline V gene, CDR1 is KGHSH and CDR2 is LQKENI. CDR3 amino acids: CASSPGGKETQYF. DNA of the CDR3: TGTGCCAGCTCACCGGGCGGGAAAGAGACCCAGTACTTC.

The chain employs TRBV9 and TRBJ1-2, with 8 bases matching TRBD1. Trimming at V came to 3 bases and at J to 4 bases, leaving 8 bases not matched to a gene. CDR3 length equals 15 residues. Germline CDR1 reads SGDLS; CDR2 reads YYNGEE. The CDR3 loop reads CASSATGTGLYGYTF. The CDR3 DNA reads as TGTGCCAGCAGCGCTACAGGGACAGGCCTCTATGGCTACACCTTC.

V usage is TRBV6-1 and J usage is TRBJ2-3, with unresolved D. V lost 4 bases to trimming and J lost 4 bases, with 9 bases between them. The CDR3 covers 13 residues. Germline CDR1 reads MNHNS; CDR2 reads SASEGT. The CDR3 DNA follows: TGTGCCAGCAGTGGATTAGTCCCAGATACGCAGTATTTT. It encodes CASSGLVPDTQYF.

The CDR3 DNA follows: TGTGCCAGCCGGAGCGCGCGGTATGGCTACACCTTC. Translation gives CASRSARYGYTF. The chain combines TRBV6-5 with TRBJ1-2; no clear D. CDR3 length: 12 amino acids. Trimming took 8 bases from V and 5 from J, leaving 12 bases between them. Germline-derived CDR1 and CDR2 are MNHEY and SVGAGI.